This T cell receptor beta chain was captured in a study of blood T cells in healthy people across ages. Study results and limitations: Any conclusive comparison of naive versus antigen-experienced cells was prevented by using unsorted PBMCs.

For the second PCR, which ran for 7 to 11 cycles, a sample-barcoded 5' primer and a J-beta primer mix were used. Using its own MiXCR run on the 5' RACE reads, TCRdb lists one record per CDR3 protein. This table holds 1.8 million or so distinct CDR3 sequences, 35% to 50% found once. In regard to this clonotype: The antigen remains undetermined.

Ranging in age from about 6 to 100, the donors were healthy Caucasian individuals from Russia. This CDR3 has 15 residues. The germline CDR1 and CDR2 sequences are SGHRS and YFSETQ. With 4 bases clipped from V and 6 bases from J, the junction kept 8 bases outside the gene matches. The J gene is TRBJ2-3, the V gene TRBV5-1, with TRBD1 matching 10 bases. Sequenced sample: blood. This receptor was taken from a human donor in good health. The CDR3 region has the DNA TGCGCCAGCAGCCTCCGGGACAGGGGAGGGGATACGCAGTATTTT. Residues: CASSLRDRGGDTQYF.